This T cell receptor (beta chain) was obtained from a study of CD8+ T cells in alopecia areata. Of note for this clone: Its antigen is still unknown.

Extraction and reverse transcription of RNA yielded cDNA as the sequencing template. The data were produced by immunoSEQ multiplex PCR, yet TCRdb's version contains in-frame clones alone and is incomplete. Of approximately 120,000 clones listed, roughly 50% are singletons. V shed 4 bases and J shed 4 bases, with 11 bases lying between them. This CDR3 comprises 15 residues. From germline, CDR1 is SNHLY and CDR2 FYNNEI. Study results and caveats: Scalp sequencing captures resident alphabeta T cells of normal skin too.

Peripheral blood samples and lesional scalp punch biopsies were obtained from alopecia areata patients. The sequence was collected from a human donor with alopecia areata. Sequences were obtained from NKG2D-low CD8+ T cells sorted from blood. This chain links TRBV2 with TRBJ2-6; D not resolved. In nucleotides, the CDR3 is TGTGCCAGCAGTGTGCGGCTGCACGGGGCCAACGTCCTGACTTTC. The encoded protein is CASSVRLHGANVLTF.